This entry lists 6 T cell receptor beta chains sequenced from one sample in a study of blood T cells in healthy people across ages. The second PCR ran 7 to 11 cycles with a sample-barcoded 5' primer and J-beta primers. Each CDR3 protein is one row after TCRdb ran MiXCR on the 5' RACE reads. The sample gives 700,000 to 850,000 distinct CDR3 sequences, under 40% of which show up once; under 15% is in the top ten. The sequenced sample was blood. The receptors originated from a man aged 18-30 years in good health.

The chain combines TRBV20-1 with TRBJ2-3, with TRBD2 matching over 12 bases. Trimming at V came to 3 bases and at J to 3 bases, leaving 13 bases not matched to a gene. The CDR3 loop spans 18 amino acids. CDR1 DFQATT and CDR2 SNEGSKA come from the germline V gene (reference sequence). DNA for the CDR3: TGCAGTGCTAGTAAGGCTAGCGGGGGGGCGTCGTTTACAGATACGCAGTATTTT. Encoded protein: CSASKASGGASFTDTQYF.

V and J are TRBV7-2 and TRBJ2-5; 12 bases map to TRBD2. The CDR3 is made up of 16 amino acids. V gave up 3 bases and J gave up 2 bases; unmatched junction bases: 4. Germline-derived CDR1 and CDR2 are SGHTA and FQGNSA. CDR3 protein: CASSFSGTSGQETQYF. In DNA, the CDR3 is TGTGCCAGCAGCTTCTCCGGGACTAGCGGGCAAGAGACCCAGTACTTC.

The chain recombines TRBV5-1 with TRBJ2-1; 8 nucleotides agree with TRBD1. V lost 3 bases to trimming and J lost 7 bases; unmatched junction nucleotides: 6. Germline V gene sequence: CDR1 SGHRS, CDR2 YFSETQ. This CDR3 is built from 14 residues. CDR3 sequence reads: CASSSLDRDNEQFF. The CDR3 region has the DNA TGCGCCAGCAGCTCCCTGGACAGGGATAATGAGCAGTTCTTC.

This clonotype has a handful of counts. The junction and the germline gene differ at one end; a read error may be behind it. The genes are TRBV6-5 and TRBJ2-1; D call uncertain. The germline gives CDR1 MNHEY, CDR2 SVGAGI. CDR3 length equals 13 residues. The CDR3 DNA follows: TGTGCCAGCAGTGACTCCTTCTACAATGAGCAGTTCTTC. Translating it yields CASSDSFYNEQFF.

The rearrangement uses TRBV2 and TRBJ2-1; a possible D gene is TRBD1 (6 bases). The CDR3 extends over 13 amino acids. The ends were cut back, 6 bases at V and 7 bases at J, with 13 bases in the middle. Germline V gene lookup returns CDR1 SNHLY and CDR2 FYNNEI. DNA for the CDR3: TGTGCCAGCAGACGACAGGACTTTAATGAGCAGTTCTTC. Residues: CASRRQDFNEQFF. The whole variable domain, filled in from reference TRBV2 and TRBJ2-1, reads EPEVTQTPSHQVTQMGQEVILRCVPISNHLYFYWYRQILGQKVEFLVSFYNNEISEKSEIFDDQFSVERPDGSNFTLKIRSTKLEDSAMYFCASRRQDFNEQFFGPGTRLTVL.

V and J are TRBV24-1 and TRBJ1-2, with TRBD1 matching over 8 bases. The CDR3 length is 15 residues. Germline V gene sequence: CDR1 KGHDR, CDR2 SFDVKD. V lost 5 bases to trimming and J lost 4 bases; unmatched junction nucleotides: 8. CDR3 bases: TGTGCCACCAGTGGCGACAGGGGCCGGGGCTATGGCTACACCTTC. Amino acids: CATSGDRGRGYGYTF.